This T cell receptor beta chain was profiled in a study of regulatory T cells in long-lasting Graves disease. Whole-study context: For under 3 months, newly diagnosed Graves' patients had been taking antithyroid drugs.

The time point is: newly diagnosed GD, antithyroid drugs for less than 3 months. From RNA extracted from PBMCs, the TCR library was made. Germline CDR1 and CDR2: SGHDN and FVKESK. CDR3 length equals 16 residues. With 0 bases clipped from V and 2 bases from J, the junction kept 6 bases outside the gene matches. This clonotype was seen repeatedly, ten times or more. Construction of TCR beta libraries relied on iRepertoire HTBI primers and on Arm-PCR targeting CDR3 regions. Per the original methods: Sample data revealed about 62 TRBV and 14 TRBJ segments. TCRdb re-called the multiplex PCR reads through MiXCR, storing one row per CDR3 protein. TCRdb, rather than the study authors, made the V and J calls. This sample carries around 420,000 distinct CDR3 sequences, 15% of them seen once, and the ten largest clones take approximately 7.6%. The data also belong to a second study, concerning T cells in Graves' hyperthyroidism and ophthalmopathy. That work adds: Over 18 months, lack of ophthalmopathy progression marked Graves' hyperthyroidism as stable.

The sequencing here drew on peripheral blood mononuclear cells (PBMCs), taken at new diagnosis, from a patient treated with antithyroid drugs. This clonotype was obtained from a woman in her thirties or forties with Graves disease. The chain has TRBV14 and TRBJ1-2; 7 nucleotides agree with TRBD1. The DNA of the CDR3 is TGTGCCAGCAGCCAAGAAGGAAGGGGGCTGAACTATGGCTACACCTTC. It is translated as CASSQEGRGLNYGYTF.